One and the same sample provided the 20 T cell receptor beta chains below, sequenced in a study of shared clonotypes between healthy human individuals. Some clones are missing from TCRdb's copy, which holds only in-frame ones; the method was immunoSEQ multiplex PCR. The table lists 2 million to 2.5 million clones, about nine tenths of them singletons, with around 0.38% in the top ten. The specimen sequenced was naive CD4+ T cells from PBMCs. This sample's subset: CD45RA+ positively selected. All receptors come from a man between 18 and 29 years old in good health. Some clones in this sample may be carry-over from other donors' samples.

The CDR3 coding sequence is TGTGCCAGCTCACGCGGACTAGCGGCCTACAATGAGCAGTTCTTC. Translation: CASSRGLAAYNEQFF. The rearrangement links TRBV18 to TRBJ2-1, with 10 nucleotides matching TRBD2. The V segment lost 4 bases and the J segment 2 bases; nucleotides outside the gene matches: 2. The CDR3 totals 15 residues. Per germline, CDR1 KGHSH and CDR2 LQKENI.

The CDR3 nucleotides are TGTGCCAGCAGCCAATTAGGCGACCCTTCCAGAACACCTGGAAACACCATATATTTT. Encoded protein: CASSQLGDPSRTPGNTIYF. The chain employs TRBV7-9 and TRBJ1-3; D remains ambiguous. V was clipped by 5 bases and J by 2 bases, with 25 bases between them. The CDR3 loop spans 19 amino acids. From germline, CDR1 is SEHNR and CDR2 FQNEAQ (reference sequence).

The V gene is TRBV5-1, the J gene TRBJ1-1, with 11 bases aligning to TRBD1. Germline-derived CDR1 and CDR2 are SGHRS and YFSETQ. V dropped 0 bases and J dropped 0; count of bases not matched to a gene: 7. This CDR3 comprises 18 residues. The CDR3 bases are TGCGCCAGCAGCTTGGGGCGGACAGGGGGCGCGATGAACACTGAAGCTTTCTTT. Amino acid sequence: CASSLGRTGGAMNTEAFF. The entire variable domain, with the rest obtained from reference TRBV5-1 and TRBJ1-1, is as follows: KAGVTQTPRYLIKTRGQQVTLSCSPISGHRSVSWYQQTPGQGLQFLFEYFSETQRNKGNFPGRFSGRQFSNSRSEMNVSTLELGDSALYLCASSLGRTGGAMNTEAFFGQGTRLTVV.

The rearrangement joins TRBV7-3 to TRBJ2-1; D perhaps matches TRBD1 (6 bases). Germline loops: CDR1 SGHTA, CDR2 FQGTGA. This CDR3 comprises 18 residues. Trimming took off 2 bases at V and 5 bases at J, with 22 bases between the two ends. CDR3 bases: TGTGCCAGCAGCTTACGAGGGAGAGGGGGATTAGGTGACAATGAGCAGTTCTTC. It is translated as CASSLRGRGGLGDNEQFF.

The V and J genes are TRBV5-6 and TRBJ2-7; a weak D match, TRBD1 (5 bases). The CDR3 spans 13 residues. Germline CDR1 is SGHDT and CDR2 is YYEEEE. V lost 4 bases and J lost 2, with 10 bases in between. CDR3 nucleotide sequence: TGTGCCAGCAGCGCAGGGATAACCTACGAGCAGTACTTC. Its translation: CASSAGITYEQYF.

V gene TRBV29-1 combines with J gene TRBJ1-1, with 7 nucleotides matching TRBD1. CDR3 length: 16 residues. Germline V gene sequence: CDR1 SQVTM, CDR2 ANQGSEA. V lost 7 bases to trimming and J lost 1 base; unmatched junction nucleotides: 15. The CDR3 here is CSGIGTALESNTEAFF. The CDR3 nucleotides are TGCAGCGGAATTGGGACAGCCCTTGAATCGAACACTGAAGCTTTCTTT.

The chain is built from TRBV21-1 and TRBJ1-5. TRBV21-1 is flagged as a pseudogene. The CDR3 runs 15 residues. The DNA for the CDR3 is TGTGCCAGCAGCAAACAGCCGTTGGGAAATCAGCCCCAGCATTTT. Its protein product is CASSKQPLGNQPQHF.

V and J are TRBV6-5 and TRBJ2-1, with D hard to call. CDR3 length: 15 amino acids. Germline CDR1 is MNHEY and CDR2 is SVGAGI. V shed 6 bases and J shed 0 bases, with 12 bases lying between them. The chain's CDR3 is CASSPADLSYNEQFF. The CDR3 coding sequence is TGTGCCAGCAGCCCCGCAGACCTCTCCTACAATGAGCAGTTCTTC.

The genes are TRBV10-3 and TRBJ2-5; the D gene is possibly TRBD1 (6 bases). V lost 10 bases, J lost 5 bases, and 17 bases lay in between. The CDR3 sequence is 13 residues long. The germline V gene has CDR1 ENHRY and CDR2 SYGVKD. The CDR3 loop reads CATQAGTGETQYF. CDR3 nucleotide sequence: TGTGCCACGCAGGCCGGTACAGGGGAGACCCAGTACTTC.

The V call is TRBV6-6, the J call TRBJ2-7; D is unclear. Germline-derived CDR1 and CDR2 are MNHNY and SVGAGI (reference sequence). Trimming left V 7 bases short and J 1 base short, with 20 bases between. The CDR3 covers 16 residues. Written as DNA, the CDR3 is TGTGCCAGCACCGAGTCGTCGATGGACGGTTCCTACGAGCAGTACTTC. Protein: CASTESSMDGSYEQYF.

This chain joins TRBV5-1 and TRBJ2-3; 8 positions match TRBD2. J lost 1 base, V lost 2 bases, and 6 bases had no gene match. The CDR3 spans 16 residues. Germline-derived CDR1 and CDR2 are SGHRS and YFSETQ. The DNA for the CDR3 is TGCGCCAGCAGCTTACGAAGCGGGGGAGGCACAGATACGCAGTATTTT. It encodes CASSLRSGGGTDTQYF.

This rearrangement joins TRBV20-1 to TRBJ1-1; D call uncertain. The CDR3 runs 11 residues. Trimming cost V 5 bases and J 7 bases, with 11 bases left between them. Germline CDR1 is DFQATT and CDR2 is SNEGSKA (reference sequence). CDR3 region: CSADDRGEAFF. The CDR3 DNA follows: TGCAGTGCTGATGACCGGGGTGAAGCTTTCTTT.

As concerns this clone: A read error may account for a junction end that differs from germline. This CDR3 reads CASRTRLATTLF. The CDR3 DNA sequence: TGTGCCAGCAGGACTCGACTAGCGACGACTCTCTTC. The chain uses TRBV2 and TRBJ2-1; the match to TRBD2 covers 8 bases. This CDR3 has 12 residues. Germline assignment: CDR1 SNHLY and CDR2 FYNNEI.

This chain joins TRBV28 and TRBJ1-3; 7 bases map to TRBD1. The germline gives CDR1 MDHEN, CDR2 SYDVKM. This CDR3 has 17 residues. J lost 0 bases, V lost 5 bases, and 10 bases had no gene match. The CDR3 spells CASSPNRDSYSGNTIYF. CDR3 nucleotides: TGTGCCAGCAGTCCAAACCGGGACAGCTACTCTGGAAACACCATATATTTT.

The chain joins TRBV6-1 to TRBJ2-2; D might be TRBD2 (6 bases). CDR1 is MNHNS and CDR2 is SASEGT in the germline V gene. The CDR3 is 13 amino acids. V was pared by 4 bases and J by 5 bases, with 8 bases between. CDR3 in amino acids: CASSVEGTGELFF. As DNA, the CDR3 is TGTGCCAGCAGTGTGGAGGGAACCGGGGAGCTGTTTTTT.

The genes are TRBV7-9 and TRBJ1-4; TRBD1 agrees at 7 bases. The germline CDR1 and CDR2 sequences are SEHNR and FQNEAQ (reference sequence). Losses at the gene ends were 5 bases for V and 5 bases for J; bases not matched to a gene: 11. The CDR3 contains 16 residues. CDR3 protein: CASSAKRTGPNEKLFF. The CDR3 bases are TGTGCCAGCAGCGCGAAAAGGACAGGACCAAATGAAAAACTGTTTTTT.

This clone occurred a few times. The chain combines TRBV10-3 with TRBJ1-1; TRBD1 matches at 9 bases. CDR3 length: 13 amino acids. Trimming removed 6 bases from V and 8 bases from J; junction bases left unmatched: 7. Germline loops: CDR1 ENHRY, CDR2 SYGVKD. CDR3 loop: CAIRGQGLVEAFF. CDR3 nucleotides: TGTGCCATCAGGGGACAGGGATTAGTCGAAGCTTTCTTT.

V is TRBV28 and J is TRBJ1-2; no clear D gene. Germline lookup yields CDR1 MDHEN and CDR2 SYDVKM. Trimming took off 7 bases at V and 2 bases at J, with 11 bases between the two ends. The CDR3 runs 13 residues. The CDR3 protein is CASNINGNYGYTF. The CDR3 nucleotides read TGTGCCAGCAACATTAACGGGAACTATGGCTACACCTTC.

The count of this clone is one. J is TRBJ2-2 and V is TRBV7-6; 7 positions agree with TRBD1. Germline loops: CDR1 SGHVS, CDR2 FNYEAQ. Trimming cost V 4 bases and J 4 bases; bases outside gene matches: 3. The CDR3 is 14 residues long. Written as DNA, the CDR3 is TGTGCCAGCAGCTCCGGGACAGCCACCGGGGAGCTGTTTTTT. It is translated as CASSSGTATGELFF.

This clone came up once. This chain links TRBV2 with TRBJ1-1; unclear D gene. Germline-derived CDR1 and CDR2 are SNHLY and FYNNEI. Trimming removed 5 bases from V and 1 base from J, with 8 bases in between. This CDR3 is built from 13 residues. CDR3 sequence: CASSRPGNTEAFF. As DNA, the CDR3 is TGTGCCAGCAGTCGTCCGGGGAACACTGAAGCTTTCTTT.